This is a list of T cell receptor beta chains from one sample in a study of CD8+ T cells in alopecia areata. This table comes from immunoSEQ multiplex PCR, and its TCRdb copy is limited to in-frame clones, with some not included. The sample yields under 35,000 clones, more than 60% seen once. Sequences were obtained from NKG2D-low CD8+ T cells sorted from blood. The receptors derive from a human donor with alopecia areata. The CDR3 runs from the conserved cysteine through the conserved F or W. Each record gives: J gene, D gene, V gene, clone size, CDR3 protein. A D gene is named only where the DNA matches it firmly. Only part of the rows carry a size: once, few, many, or a class if the clone is expanded.

>TRBJ2-5|.|TRBV27|.
CASSFHAQGFGTQYF
>TRBJ2-3|.|TRBV29-1|.
CSVEGSAEGDTDTQYF
>TRBJ2-3|TRBD2|TRBV6-1|.
CASSELAGPDTQYF
>TRBJ2-7|.|TRBV27|.
CASGDVSYEQYF
>TRBJ2-1|TRBD1|TRBV6-5|.
CASSDGQGEVDEQFF
>TRBJ2-7|.|TRBV29-1|.
CSVETGSFTYEQYF
>TRBJ2-1|.|TRBV29-1|.
CSVGLSGNMGPYNEQFF
>TRBJ2-7|.|TRBV27|.
CASSLRVPGAGGSYEQYF
>TRBJ2-1|.|TRBV6-6|once
CASSYVYNEQFF
>TRBJ2-2|TRBD1|TRBV4-2|.
CASSQTGGDANTGELFF
>TRBJ2-7|.|TRBV23-1|.
CASSQSLLENTTYEQYF
>TRBJ2-7|TRBD2|TRBV5-6|once
CASSQWTSAYEQYF
>TRBJ1-5|.|TRBV28|.
CASSLAPMGAQPQHF
>TRBJ1-1|.|TRBV27|.
CASISANTEAFF
>TRBJ2-7|.|TRBV7-9|.
CASSQTGSYEQYF
>TRBJ2-7|.|TRBV19|.
CASSDTYEQYF
>TRBJ2-7|TRBD2|TRBV7-2|.
CASSFELSSGSGHEQYF
>TRBJ2-1|.|TRBV29-1|.
CSASLSNNEQFF
>TRBJ2-7|.|TRBV5-1|.
CASSWDFTYEQYF
>TRBJ2-7|TRBD1|TRBV6-5|.
CASSPPGTGFNEQYF